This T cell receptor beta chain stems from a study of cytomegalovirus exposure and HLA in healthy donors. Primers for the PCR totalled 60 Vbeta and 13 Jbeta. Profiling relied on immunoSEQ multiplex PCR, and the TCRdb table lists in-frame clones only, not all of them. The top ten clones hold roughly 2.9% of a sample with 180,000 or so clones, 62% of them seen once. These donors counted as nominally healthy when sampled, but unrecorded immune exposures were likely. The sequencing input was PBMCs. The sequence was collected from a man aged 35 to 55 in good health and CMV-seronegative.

The CDR3 spells CASSRRQGYEQYF. As DNA, the CDR3 is TGTGCCAGCAGCCGCCGACAGGGCTACGAGCAGTACTTC. The chain carries TRBV6-5 and TRBJ2-7; 7 nucleotides agree with TRBD1. Losses at the gene ends were 6 bases for V and 3 bases for J; bases not matched to a gene: 5. The germline gives CDR1 MNHEY, CDR2 SVGAGI. The CDR3 consists of 13 residues.